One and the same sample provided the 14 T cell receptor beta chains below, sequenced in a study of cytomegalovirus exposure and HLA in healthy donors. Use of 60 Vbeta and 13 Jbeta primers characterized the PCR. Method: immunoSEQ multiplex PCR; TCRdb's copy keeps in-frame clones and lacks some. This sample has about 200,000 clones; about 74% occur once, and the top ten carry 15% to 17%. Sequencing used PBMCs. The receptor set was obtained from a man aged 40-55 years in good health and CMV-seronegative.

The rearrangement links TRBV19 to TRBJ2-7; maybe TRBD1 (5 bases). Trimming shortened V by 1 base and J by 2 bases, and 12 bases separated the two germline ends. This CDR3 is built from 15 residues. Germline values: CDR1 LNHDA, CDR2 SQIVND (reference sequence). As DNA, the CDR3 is TGTGCCAGTAGTATAGGGGCAGGGAACACCTACGAGCAGTACTTC. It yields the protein CASSIGAGNTYEQYF.

The CDR3 protein is CASRPTGFNSPLHF. The DNA of the CDR3 is TGTGCCAGCAGGCCAACAGGGTTTAATTCACCCCTCCACTTT. The gene calls are TRBV28 and TRBJ1-6, with D possibly being TRBD1 (6 bases). Germline loops: CDR1 MDHEN, CDR2 SYDVKM. Between the trimmed V and J ends, which lost 6 bases and 6 bases, there was a span of 12 bases. The CDR3 is 14 amino acids.

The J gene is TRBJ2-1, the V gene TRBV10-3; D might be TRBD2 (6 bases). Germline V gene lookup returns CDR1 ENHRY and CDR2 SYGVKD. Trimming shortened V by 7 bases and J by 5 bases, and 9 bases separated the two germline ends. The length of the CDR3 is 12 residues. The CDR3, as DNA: TGTGCCATCAAGGAGGGAAACAATGAGCAGTTCTTC. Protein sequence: CAIKEGNNEQFF.

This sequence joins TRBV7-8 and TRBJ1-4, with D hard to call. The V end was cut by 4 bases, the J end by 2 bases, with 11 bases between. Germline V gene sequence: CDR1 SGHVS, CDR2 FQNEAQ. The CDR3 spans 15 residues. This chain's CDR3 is CASSSRESTNEKLFF. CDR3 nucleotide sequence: TGTGCCAGCAGCTCTCGGGAGTCGACTAATGAAAAACTGTTTTTT.

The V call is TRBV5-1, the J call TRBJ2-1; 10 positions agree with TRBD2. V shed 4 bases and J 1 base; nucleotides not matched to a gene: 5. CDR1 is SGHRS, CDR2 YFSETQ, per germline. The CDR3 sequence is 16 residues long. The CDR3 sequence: CASSPTAGGSYNEQFF. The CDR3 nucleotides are TGCGCCAGCAGCCCCACAGCGGGGGGGTCCTACAATGAGCAGTTCTTC.

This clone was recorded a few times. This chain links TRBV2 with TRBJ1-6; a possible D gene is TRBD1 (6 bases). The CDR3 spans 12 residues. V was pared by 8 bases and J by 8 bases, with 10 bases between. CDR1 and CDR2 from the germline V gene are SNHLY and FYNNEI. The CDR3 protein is CASDPGDSPLHF. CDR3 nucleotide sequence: TGTGCCAGCGACCCAGGGGATTCACCCCTCCACTTT. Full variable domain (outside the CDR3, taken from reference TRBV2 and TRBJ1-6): EPEVTQTPSHQVTQMGQEVILRCVPISNHLYFYWYRQILGQKVEFLVSFYNNEISEKSEIFDDQFSVERPDGSNFTLKIRSTKLEDSAMYFCASDPGDSPLHFGNGTRLTVT.

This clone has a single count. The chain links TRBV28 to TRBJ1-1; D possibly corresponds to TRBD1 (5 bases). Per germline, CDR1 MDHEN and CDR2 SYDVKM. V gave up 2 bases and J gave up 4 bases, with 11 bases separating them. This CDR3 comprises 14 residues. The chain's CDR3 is CASSLSRVSTEAFF. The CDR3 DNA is TGTGCCAGCAGTTTAAGCAGGGTGAGCACTGAAGCTTTCTTT.

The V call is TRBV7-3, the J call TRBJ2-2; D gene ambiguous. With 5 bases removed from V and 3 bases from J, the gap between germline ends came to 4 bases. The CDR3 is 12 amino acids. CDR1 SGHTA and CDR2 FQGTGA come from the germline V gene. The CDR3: CASSPYTGELFF. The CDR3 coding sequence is TGTGCCAGCAGCCCATACACCGGGGAGCTGTTTTTT. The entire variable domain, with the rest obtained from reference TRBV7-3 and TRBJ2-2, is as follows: GAGVSQTPSNKVTEKGKYVELRCDPISGHTALYWYRQSLGQGPEFLIYFQGTGAADDSGLPNDRFFAVRPEGSVSTLKIQRTERGDSAVYLCASSPYTGELFFGEGSRLTVL.

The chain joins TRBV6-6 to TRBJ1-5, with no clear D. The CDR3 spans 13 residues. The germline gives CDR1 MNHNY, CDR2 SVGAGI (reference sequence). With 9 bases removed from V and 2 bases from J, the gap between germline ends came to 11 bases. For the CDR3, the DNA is TGTGCCAGTCTGCCGGGTGGCAATCAGCCCCAGCATTTT. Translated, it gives CASLPGGNQPQHF.

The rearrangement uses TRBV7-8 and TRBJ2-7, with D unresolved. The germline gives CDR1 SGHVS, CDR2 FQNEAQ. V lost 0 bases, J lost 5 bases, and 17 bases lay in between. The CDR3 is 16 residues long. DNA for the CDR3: TGTGCCAGCAGCTTAGCGCAAGCGTACAATACTAACGAGCAGTACTTC. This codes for CASSLAQAYNTNEQYF.

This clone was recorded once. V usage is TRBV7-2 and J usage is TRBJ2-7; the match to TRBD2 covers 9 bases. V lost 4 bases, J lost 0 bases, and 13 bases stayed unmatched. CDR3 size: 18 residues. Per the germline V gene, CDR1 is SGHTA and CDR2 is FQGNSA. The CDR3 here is CASSSELAGPPFSYEQYF. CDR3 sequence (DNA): TGTGCCAGCAGCTCCGAGCTAGCGGGGCCCCCCTTCTCCTACGAGCAGTACTTC.

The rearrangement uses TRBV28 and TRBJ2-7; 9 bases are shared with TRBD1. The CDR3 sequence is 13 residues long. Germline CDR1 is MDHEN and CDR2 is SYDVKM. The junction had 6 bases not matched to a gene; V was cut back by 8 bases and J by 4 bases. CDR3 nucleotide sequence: TGTGCCAGCTCTCGGACAGGGGTTTACGAGCAGTACTTC. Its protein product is CASSRTGVYEQYF. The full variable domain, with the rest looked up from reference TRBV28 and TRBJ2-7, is DVKVTQSSRYLVKRTGEKVFLECVQDMDHENMFWYRQDPGLGLRLIYFSYDVKMKEKGDIPEGYSVSREKKERFSLILESASTNQTSMYLCASSRTGVYEQYFGPGTRLTVT.

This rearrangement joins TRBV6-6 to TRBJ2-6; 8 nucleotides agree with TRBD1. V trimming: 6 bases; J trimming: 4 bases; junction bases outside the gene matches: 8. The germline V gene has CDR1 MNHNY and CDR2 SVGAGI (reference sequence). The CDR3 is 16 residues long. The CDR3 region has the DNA TGTGCCAGCAGGTTCCCAGGGGGCGACGGGGCCAACGTCCTGACTTTC. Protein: CASRFPGGDGANVLTF.

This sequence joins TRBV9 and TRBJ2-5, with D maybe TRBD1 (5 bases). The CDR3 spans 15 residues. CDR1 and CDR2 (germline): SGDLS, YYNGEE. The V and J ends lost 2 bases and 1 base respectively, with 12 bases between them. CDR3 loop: CASSVSQGLQETQYF. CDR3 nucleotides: TGTGCCAGCAGCGTCTCCCAGGGCCTCCAAGAGACCCAGTACTTC.